The clone carrying this T cell receptor (beta chain) has a handful of counts. The target antigen is unknown. The sample originates from a study of spatial heterogeneity in lung cancer. Study information: The average count in raw reads for each unique TCR and UMI combination exceeded 8.5 appearances.

Time point noted: sample taken at primary tumor resection. Each CDR3 protein is one row after TCRdb ran MiXCR on the 5' RACE reads. The table includes about 20,000 distinct CDR3 sequences, roughly 15% detected once. The CDR3 sequence is 15 residues long. V shed 3 bases and J shed 9 bases, with 21 bases lying between them. The germline gives CDR1 GTSNPN, CDR2 SVGIG (reference sequence). Study-wide findings and caveats: Tracking of tumor mutation counts was seen in expanded intratumoral alpha and beta TCR counts.

This TCR derives from a female donor with early-stage non-small cell lung cancer. This chain links TRBV30 with TRBJ2-1, with a possible D match to TRBD2 (6 bases). This material consisted of lung tumor tissue, taken at surgery. DNA of the CDR3: TGTGCCTGGAGAAGGAGGGAGTTAGTGTTGATTGAGCAGTTCTTC. It codes for CAWRRRELVLIEQFF. Together with reference TRBV30 and TRBJ2-1, the CDR3 gives the full variable domain: SQTIHQWPATLVQPVGSPLSLECTVEGTSNPNLYWYRQAAGRGLQLLFYSVGIGQISSEVPQNLSASRPQDRQFILSSKKLLLSDSGFYLCAWRRRELVLIEQFFGPGTRLTVL.